This T cell receptor (beta chain) was retrieved from a study of blood T cells in healthy people across ages. This clonotype was counted only a few times. The antigen remains undetermined. Each sample yielded at least 5.5 micrograms of PBMC total RNA. The authors ran a second PCR of about 7 to 11 cycles using a sample-barcoded 5' primer and a J-beta primer mix. Each single sample gave us at least 2.5 million CDR3-containing paired-end reads. In TCRdb, the 5' RACE reads were re-called with MiXCR into one record per CDR3 protein. The sample has 1.5 million or so distinct CDR3 sequences; around 39% are singletons. Overall study findings and caveats: Age advanced and TCR beta diversity per million T cells fell, roughly linearly. In long-lived donors, naive CD4+ cell counts and diversity exceeded those of aged donors.

The V gene's germline CDR1 is MGHRA and CDR2 YSYEKL. The CDR3 contains 16 residues. V lost 3 bases and J 0 bases, leaving 15 bases between the germline ends. The genes are TRBV4-1 and TRBJ2-7; unclear D gene. The TCR comes from a woman younger than 35 in good health. Sample: blood. The CDR3 DNA sequence: TGCGCCAGCAGCCACGGGTTGGTGGGGTCCTCCTACGAGCAGTACTTC. It encodes CASSHGLVGSSYEQYF.